A selection of T cell receptor beta chains follows, all from one sample in a study of cytomegalovirus exposure and HLA in healthy donors. The protocol was immunoSEQ multiplex PCR, while the TCRdb copy is restricted to in-frame clones and leaves out a portion. The sample yields approximately 120,000 clones, under 85% seen once. Source material: PBMCs. Source of these receptors: a woman aged 45 to 65 in good health and CMV-seropositive. The conserved cysteine and the conserved F or W are not part of the CDR3 here. Each record gives: V gene, D gene, CDR3 protein. D genes are given only for firm matches.

TRBV7-9	TRBD1	ARGLGRDRASPPLH
TRBV7-9	TRBD1	ASSLGTGASQPQH
TRBV5-6	.	ASRPGGRDIQY
TRBV2	TRBD1	ASSEATGLNEKLF
TRBV10-3	.	AISESPGNTEAF
TRBV7-9	TRBD1	ASSLVPTGGWF
TRBV9	TRBD2	ASSVGTSVYNEQF
TRBV5-8	.	ASSLLEGEAF
TRBV30	.	AWSGGMQRGYT
TRBV2	TRBD2	ASSAGGPTDTQY
TRBV7-9	TRBD1	ASSFDGTGNGYT
TRBV6-5	.	ASSLTTGGNEKLF
TRBV30	.	AWRGDQETQY
TRBV6-5	TRBD2	ASSYSASGSYEQY
TRBV10-1	.	ASSPGNTGELF
TRBV18	TRBD1	ASSPRTGRDTQY
TRBV5-4	.	ASSFGQINTEAF
TRBV6-5	.	ASSYGGSRYEQY
TRBV11-3	TRBD1	ATAGQSSGNTIY
TRBV5-1	.	ASSFLGANNEKLF
TRBV19	.	ASTSGGGYGYT
TRBV4-2	TRBD1	ASSQDGTGYTGELF
TRBV5-4	TRBD2	ASSLQRGLGHETQY
TRBV9	.	ASSVEGGEGSGYT
TRBV7-2	.	ASSLVAQGYT
TRBV18	.	ASSPPWGGGGTEAF
TRBV19	.	ASSRGPDTGELF
TRBV19	TRBD1	ASSTGTGDYEQY
TRBV16	.	ASSQSPGTGIGYT
TRBV30	TRBD1	ALGQGNSPLH
TRBV2	.	TSKESVTGELF
TRBV11-2	.	ASSPTFGIDYEQY
TRBV6-5	TRBD1	ASSYAQGAYEQY
TRBV6-1	.	ASWHGDNSPLH
TRBV7-8	.	ASSFSRGSMDGYT
TRBV4-2	TRBD2	ASSQLASGALGTQY
TRBV2	.	ASSDRGGFTMRYT
TRBV9	.	ASSEQGQHTEAF
TRBV30	TRBD2	AWGAGLAGVFYEQY
TRBV2	.	ASSVGRVNSPLH
TRBV5-4	TRBD2	ASSPDGTSGGNEQF
TRBV7-2	.	ASSFTRETQY
TRBV7-9	TRBD1	ASSRDREETQY
TRBV29-1	.	SVEVEVPYEQY
TRBV7-9	.	ASSVEFGQSNQPQH
TRBV7-6	TRBD1	ASSLVPDRGTYGYT
TRBV5-1	TRBD2	ASSVGLAGPRDTGELF
TRBV18	.	ASSPRDSSYEQY
TRBV28	TRBD2	ASSIAGGRETQY
TRBV5-1	TRBD2	ASSFSGPGYNEQF
TRBV13	.	ASSLTRNPYEQY
TRBV19	TRBD1	ASRDRGNYGYT
TRBV7-9	.	ASRESGRFPNTGELF
TRBV18	TRBD1	ASSQDRDGQPQH
TRBV7-9	TRBD2	ASSLVVAGDYEQY